This paragraph covers one T cell receptor (beta chain) sequence. Single viable CD3+CD4+CD8-CD45RO+ cells were sorted as the memory CD4+ T cells. Under the authors' procedure: After removing out-of-frame reads, around 2 million distinct TCRbeta sequences remained. The method was immunoSEQ multiplex PCR; TCRdb's version includes in-frame clones alone and lacks a portion of them. D and trimming come from the DNA, and the V and J calls and clone size come from that table. The table lists 60,000 to 70,000 clones, roughly 76% of them singletons. The V end was cut by 0 bases, the J end by 6 bases, with 9 bases between. This CDR3 spans 13 amino acids. The V gene's germline CDR1 is LNHNV and CDR2 YYDKDF (reference sequence). These data originate in a study of memory CD4+ T cells and cytomegalovirus serostatus.

Material: memory CD4+ T cells from blood. The chain carries TRBV15 and TRBJ2-7; D uncertain. The TCR originated in an adult in good health and CMV-seropositive. This chain's CDR3 is CATSRDKESEQYF. The CDR3 nucleotides are TGTGCCACCAGCAGAGATAAGGAGAGCGAGCAGTACTTC.